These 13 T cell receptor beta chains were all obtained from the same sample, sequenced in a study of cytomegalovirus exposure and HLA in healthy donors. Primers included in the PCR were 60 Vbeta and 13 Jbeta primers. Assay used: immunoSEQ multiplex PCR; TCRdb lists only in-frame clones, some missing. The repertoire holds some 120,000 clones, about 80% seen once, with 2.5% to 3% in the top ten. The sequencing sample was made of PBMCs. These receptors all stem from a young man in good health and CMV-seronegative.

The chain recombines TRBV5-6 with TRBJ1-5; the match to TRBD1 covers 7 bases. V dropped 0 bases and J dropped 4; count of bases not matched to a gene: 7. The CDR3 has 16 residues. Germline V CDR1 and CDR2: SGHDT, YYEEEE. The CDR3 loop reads CASSLGGQLANQPQHF. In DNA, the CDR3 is TGTGCCAGCAGCTTGGGGGGACAGCTAGCAAATCAGCCCCAGCATTTT.

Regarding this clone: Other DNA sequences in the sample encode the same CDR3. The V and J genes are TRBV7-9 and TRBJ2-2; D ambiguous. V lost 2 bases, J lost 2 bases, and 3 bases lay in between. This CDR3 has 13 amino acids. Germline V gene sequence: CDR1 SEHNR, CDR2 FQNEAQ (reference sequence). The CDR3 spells CASSLLNTGELFF. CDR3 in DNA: TGTGCCAGCAGCTTATTAAACACCGGGGAGCTGTTTTTT. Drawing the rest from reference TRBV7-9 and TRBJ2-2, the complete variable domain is DTGVSQNPRHKITKRGQNVTFRCDPISEHNRLYWYRQTLGQGPEFLTYFQNEAQLEKSRLLSDRFSAERPKGSFSTLEIQRTEQGDSAMYLCASSLLNTGELFFGEGSRLTVL.

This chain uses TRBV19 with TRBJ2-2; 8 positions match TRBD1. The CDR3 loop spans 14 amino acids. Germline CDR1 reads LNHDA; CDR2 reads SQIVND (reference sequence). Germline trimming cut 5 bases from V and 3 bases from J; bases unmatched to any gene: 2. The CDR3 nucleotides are TGTGCCAGTAGTGCAGGGGGCTACACCGGGGAGCTGTTTTTT. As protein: CASSAGGYTGELFF.

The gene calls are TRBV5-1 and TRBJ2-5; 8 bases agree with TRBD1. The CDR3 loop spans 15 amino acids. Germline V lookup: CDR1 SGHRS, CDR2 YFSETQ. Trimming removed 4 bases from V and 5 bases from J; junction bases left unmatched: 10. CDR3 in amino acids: CASSVSDRVSETQYF. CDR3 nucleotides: TGCGCCAGCAGCGTATCGGACAGGGTGTCGGAGACCCAGTACTTC.

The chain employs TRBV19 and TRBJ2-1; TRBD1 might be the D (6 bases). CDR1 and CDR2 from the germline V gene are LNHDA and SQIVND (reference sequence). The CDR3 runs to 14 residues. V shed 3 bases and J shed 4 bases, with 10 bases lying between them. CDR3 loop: CASSMGATYNEQFF. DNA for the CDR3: TGTGCCAGTAGTATGGGGGCGACTTACAATGAGCAGTTCTTC.

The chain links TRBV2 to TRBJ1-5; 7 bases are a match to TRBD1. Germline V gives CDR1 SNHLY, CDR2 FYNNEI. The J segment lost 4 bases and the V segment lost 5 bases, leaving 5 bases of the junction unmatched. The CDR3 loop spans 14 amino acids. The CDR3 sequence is CASSWTGGNQPQHF. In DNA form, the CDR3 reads TGTGCCAGCAGTTGGACAGGTGGGAATCAGCCCCAGCATTTT.

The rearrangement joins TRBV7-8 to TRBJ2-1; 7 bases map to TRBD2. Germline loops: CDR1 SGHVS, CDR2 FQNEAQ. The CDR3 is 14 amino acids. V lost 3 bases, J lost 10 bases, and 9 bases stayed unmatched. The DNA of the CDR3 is TGTGCCAGCAGCTTCGCGGGAGCGCAACGGGAGCAGTTCTTC. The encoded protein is CASSFAGAQREQFF.

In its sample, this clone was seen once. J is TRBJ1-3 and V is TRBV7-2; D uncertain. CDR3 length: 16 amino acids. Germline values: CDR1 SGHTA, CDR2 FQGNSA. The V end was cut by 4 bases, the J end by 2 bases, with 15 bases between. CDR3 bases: TGTGCCAGCAGCTCTAACCCGGCCGGGACTGGAAACACCATATATTTT. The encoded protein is CASSSNPAGTGNTIYF.

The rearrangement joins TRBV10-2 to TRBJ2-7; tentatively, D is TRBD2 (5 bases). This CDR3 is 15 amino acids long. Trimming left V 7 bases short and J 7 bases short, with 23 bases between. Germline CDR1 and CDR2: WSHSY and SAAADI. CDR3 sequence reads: CASNPGSGRGYEQYF. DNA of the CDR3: TGCGCCAGCAACCCGGGCTCGGGGAGAGGGTATGAGCAGTACTTC.

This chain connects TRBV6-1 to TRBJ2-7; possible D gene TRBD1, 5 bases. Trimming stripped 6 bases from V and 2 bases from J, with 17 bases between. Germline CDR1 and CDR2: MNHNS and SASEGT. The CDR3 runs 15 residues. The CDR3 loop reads CASSVTGYRAYEQYF. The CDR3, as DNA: TGTGCCAGCAGCGTCACAGGATACCGAGCCTACGAGCAGTACTTC.

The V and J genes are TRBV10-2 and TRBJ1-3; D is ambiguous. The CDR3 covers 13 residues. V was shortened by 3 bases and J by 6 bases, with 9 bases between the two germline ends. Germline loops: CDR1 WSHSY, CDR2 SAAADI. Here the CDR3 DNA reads TGCGCCAGCAGTGAAAACAGTATAAACACCATATATTTT. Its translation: CASSENSINTIYF.

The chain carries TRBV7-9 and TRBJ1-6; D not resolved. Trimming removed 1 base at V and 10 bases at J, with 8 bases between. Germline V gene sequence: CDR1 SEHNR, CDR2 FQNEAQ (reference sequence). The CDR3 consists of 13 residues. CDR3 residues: CASSLGGESPLHF. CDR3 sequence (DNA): TGTGCCAGCAGCTTAGGGGGAGAGTCACCCCTCCACTTT. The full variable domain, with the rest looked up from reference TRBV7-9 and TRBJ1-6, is DTGVSQNPRHKITKRGQNVTFRCDPISEHNRLYWYRQTLGQGPEFLTYFQNEAQLEKSRLLSDRFSAERPKGSFSTLEIQRTEQGDSAMYLCASSLGGESPLHFGNGTRLTVT.

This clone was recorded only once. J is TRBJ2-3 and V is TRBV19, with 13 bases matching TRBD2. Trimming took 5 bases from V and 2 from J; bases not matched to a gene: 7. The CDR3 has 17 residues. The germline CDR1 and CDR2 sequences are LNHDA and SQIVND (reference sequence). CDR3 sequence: CASSAGLAGRFTDTQYF. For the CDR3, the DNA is TGTGCCAGTAGTGCGGGACTAGCGGGAAGATTCACAGATACGCAGTATTTT.